Each of the 8 T cell receptor beta chains below was sequenced from the same sample in a study of OX40 agonist ivuxolimab in advanced cancers. Sequencing used immunoSEQ multiplex PCR; TCRdb keeps in-frame clones, though not all of them. The table lists some 62,000 clones, 79% of them singletons. Sequencing was performed on CD4+ or CD8+ T cells sorted from blood, taken in a trial of the OX40 agonist ivuxolimab. These receptors originate from an adult with an advanced solid tumor such as melanoma, head and neck, liver or kidney cancer.

The rearrangement links TRBV4-1 to TRBJ2-7; 8 nucleotides align to TRBD1. J gave up 4 bases and V 1 base, and 9 bases lay outside the gene matches. This CDR3 spans 16 amino acids. The germline V gene encodes CDR1 MGHRA and CDR2 YSYEKL. CDR3 in DNA: TGCGCCAGCAGCCAAGGGGGGCAGGGGGCTACGTACGAGCAGTACTTC. Residues: CASSQGGQGATYEQYF.

This rearrangement joins TRBV30 to TRBJ2-7; no clear D. With 2 bases removed from V and 3 bases from J, the gap between germline ends came to 8 bases. The CDR3 is 12 amino acids. Germline V CDR1 and CDR2: GTSNPN, SVGIG (reference sequence). The CDR3: CAWSPGNYEQYF. CDR3 in DNA: TGTGCCTGGAGTCCAGGCAACTACGAGCAGTACTTC.

V usage is TRBV2 and J usage is TRBJ2-1; D gene unclear. This CDR3 spans 14 amino acids. Germline V gene sequence: CDR1 SNHLY, CDR2 FYNNEI. Trimming pared 0 bases from V and 8 bases from J, leaving 11 bases between. CDR3 in amino acids: CASSEARWVHEQFF. The CDR3 DNA follows: TGTGCCAGCAGTGAAGCCCGGTGGGTCCATGAGCAGTTCTTC.

The chain combines TRBV7-9 with TRBJ1-1; a possible D gene is TRBD1 (5 bases). The CDR3 consists of 14 residues. Trimming removed 1 base at V and 4 bases at J, with 10 bases between. Germline values: CDR1 SEHNR, CDR2 FQNEAQ (reference sequence). CDR3 in amino acids: CASSLGGARTEAFF. CDR3 coding DNA: TGTGCCAGCAGCTTAGGTGGGGCACGCACTGAAGCTTTCTTT.

The chain is built from TRBV6-5 and TRBJ2-7, with D unclear. Germline V lookup: CDR1 MNHEY, CDR2 SVGAGI. V lost 4 bases and J 6 bases, leaving 10 bases between the germline ends. The CDR3 length is 12 residues. For the CDR3, the DNA is TGTGCCAGCAGTTCTGGACGGATCGAGCAGTACTTC. It is translated as CASSSGRIEQYF.

The gene calls are TRBV10-3 and TRBJ2-5; weak D call: TRBD1 (6 bases). V shed 3 bases and J shed 7 bases, with 18 bases lying between them. CDR1 and CDR2 (germline): ENHRY, SYGVKD. The CDR3 runs to 15 residues. The CDR3 is CAISEGRDTLATQYF. In DNA form, the CDR3 reads TGTGCCATCAGTGAAGGCCGGGACACTCTGGCGACCCAGTACTTC.

The CDR3 sequence: CASSYGHDYGYTF. The CDR3 DNA sequence: TGTGCCAGCAGTTATGGCCACGACTATGGCTACACCTTC. This chain links TRBV6-6 with TRBJ1-2, with D hard to call. The CDR3 totals 13 residues. Germline V gene sequence: CDR1 MNHNY, CDR2 SVGAGI (reference sequence). V was cut by 3 bases and J by 3 bases, with 8 bases left in between.

This clone is judged medium-sized (0.01 to 0.1%). This CDR3 is also generated by other DNA sequences in the sample. CDR3 region: CAWSRLASYNEQFF. The CDR3 DNA reads as TGTGCCTGGAGTCGACTAGCCTCCTACAATGAGCAGTTCTTC. The chain links TRBV30 to TRBJ2-1; TRBD2 aligns across 7 bases. The CDR3 consists of 14 residues. Looked up from germline, CDR1 is GTSNPN and CDR2 is SVGIG (reference sequence). V lost 2 bases to trimming and J lost 0 bases; unmatched junction nucleotides: 1.